The 8 T cell receptor beta chains listed next were all sequenced from one sample in a study of T cells in Graves' hyperthyroidism and ophthalmopathy. It was RNA transcripts that yielded the amplified TCR beta CDR3 regions. HTBI primers were employed in a first-round RT-PCR of the TCR CDR3. TCRdb redid the calling of the multiplex PCR reads with MiXCR, one entry per CDR3 protein. There are around 600,000 distinct CDR3 sequences in the sample; more than 14% occur only once, and 12% lies in the top ten. The sequenced material came from blood. The source is a woman between 50 and 59 years old with Graves' ophthalmopathy.

This clonotype was counted between two and nine times. At one end, the junction sequence differs from germline, possibly due to a read error. This sequence joins TRBV11-3 and TRBJ1-1; D may be TRBD1 (6 bases). The germline V gene encodes CDR1 SGHNT and CDR2 YENEEA. The CDR3 spans 18 residues. The CDR3 sequence: CASSPGGRPIGVNTKAFF. As DNA, the CDR3 is TGTGCCAGCAGCCCGGGGGGGCGTCCTATTGGTGTAAACACTAAAGCTTTCTTT.

This clonotype was picked up a small number of times. V and J are TRBV27 and TRBJ2-5; TRBD1 agrees at 9 bases. Germline V gene sequence: CDR1 MNHEY, CDR2 SMNVEV (reference sequence). This CDR3 region has 15 residues. The ends lost 0 bases at V and 5 bases at J; junction bases unmatched: 4. Written as DNA, the CDR3 is TGTGCCAGCAGTTTATCGGGGACAGGGATGGAGACCCAGTACTTC. It is translated as CASSLSGTGMETQYF.

This clonotype has a count of ten or more. The chain combines TRBV7-8 with TRBJ2-1; the D gene is possibly TRBD2 (7 bases). CDR1 and CDR2 (germline): SGHVS, FQNEAQ. Deletions cut 2 bases from V and 8 bases from J, with 16 bases between. This CDR3 comprises 15 residues. CDR3: CASSLRLGGGDEQFF. In nucleotides, the CDR3 is TGTGCCAGCAGCTTAAGGCTAGGGGGGGGGGATGAGCAGTTCTTC.

This clonotype was seen more than once but under ten times. The chain has TRBV4-1 and TRBJ2-7, with TRBD1 identical over 7 bases. Germline V gene sequence: CDR1 MGHRA, CDR2 YSYEKL. The CDR3 length is 15 residues. V was clipped by 0 bases and J by 8 bases; unmatched bases: 10. The CDR3 sequence: CASSQDWDSPVKQYF. Here the CDR3 DNA reads TGCGCCAGCAGCCAAGATTGGGACAGCCCTGTAAAGCAGTACTTC.

This clonotype was counted a few times. V is TRBV28 and J is TRBJ2-6; no clear D gene. Germline V lookup: CDR1 MDHEN, CDR2 SYDVKM. Between the trimmed V and J ends, which lost 5 bases and 2 bases, there was a span of 19 bases. The CDR3 contains 18 residues. Here the CDR3 reads CASSELGRALAGANVLTF. The CDR3 nucleotides read TGTGCCAGCAGTGAACTCGGACGAGCACTGGCTGGGGCCAACGTCCTGACTTTC.

The V call is TRBV20-1, the J call TRBJ2-1, with unresolved D. The assigned J gene may be wrong: the sequence end matches TRBJ2-7 better. CDR3 size: 14 residues. Germline V CDR1 and CDR2: DFQATT, SNEGSKA (reference sequence). CDR3 region: CSARPRGSYNEQYF. The CDR3 DNA sequence: TGCAGTGCTAGGCCCCGCGGATCCTACAATGAGCAGTACTTC.

This clonotype showed up many times. The chain combines TRBV20-1 with TRBJ2-5; D not resolved. The CDR3 runs to 12 residues. Germline V lookup: CDR1 DFQATT, CDR2 SNEGSKA (reference sequence). The CDR3, as DNA: TGCAGGCCGTACAGTGATCAAGAGACCCAGTACTTC. As protein: CRPYSDQETQYF.

This clonotype appeared a few times. The rearrangement uses TRBV7-9 and TRBJ2-7; the D call may be TRBD1 or TRBD2 (5 bases each). Germline V lookup: CDR1 SEHNR, CDR2 FQNEAQ (reference sequence). The CDR3 is made up of 13 amino acids. V lost 5 bases and J 3 bases, leaving 11 bases between the germline ends. The CDR3 region is CASSRDQSYEQYF. The DNA of the CDR3 is TGTGCCAGCAGCAGGGACCAAAGCTACGAGCAGTACTTC.